A selection of T cell receptor beta chains follows, all from one sample in a study of neurological immune-mediated disorders. TCRdb recomputed calls from the 5' RACE reads with MiXCR, one row per CDR3 protein. The sample lists under 80,000 distinct CDR3 sequences, roughly an eighth occurring once. The source material was PBMCs. The source is a woman aged 45-59 years in good health. Both conserved end residues are part of each CDR3. A D gene is named only where the DNA matches it firmly. The size entry is marked missing in some rows and otherwise reads once, few, many or a size class.

CASSFFPQMGKISTYEQYF TGCGCCAGCAGCTTCTTTCCTCAAATGGGGAAAATTTCTACCTACGAGCAGTACTTC TRBV5-1 many . TRBJ2-7
CSAARGGSYEQYF TGCAGTGCAGCAAGGGGGGGGTCCTACGAGCAGTACTTC TRBV20-1 . . TRBJ2-7
CASSGSAGSYEQYF TGTGCCAGCTCAGGTTCCGCGGGCTCCTACGAGCAGTACTTC TRBV18 . . TRBJ2-7
CASSVLGGRAPGELFF TGTGCCAGCAGCGTCCTTGGCGGGAGGGCCCCCGGGGAGCTGTTTTTT TRBV11-3 many TRBD2 TRBJ2-2
CASSRRLTTSYNEQFF TGTGCCAGCAGCCGACGCCTTACGACCTCCTACAATGAGCAGTTCTTC TRBV7-2 many . TRBJ2-1
CASSFHRQGAEQYF TGTGCCAGCAGCTTCCACCGACAGGGGGCCGAGCAGTACTTC TRBV7-2 . TRBD1 TRBJ2-7
CASSASDRVGNSPLHF TGTGCCAGCAGTGCCTCGGACAGGGTCGGTAATTCACCCCTCCACTTT TRBV25-1 . TRBD1 TRBJ1-6
CASTNRRDSYEQYF TGTGCCAGCACCAACAGACGGGATTCCTACGAGCAGTACTTC TRBV6-5 many . TRBJ2-7
CASSLGGSAAGDTQYF TGCGCCAGCAGCTTGGGTGGTTCGGCAGCAGGGGATACGCAGTATTTT TRBV5-1 many . TRBJ2-3
CASKLTSVSYEQYF TGCGCCAGCAAATTGACTAGCGTATCCTACGAGCAGTACTTC TRBV5-1 many TRBD2 TRBJ2-7
CSASGQGQDEQYF TGCAGTGCCTCAGGTCAGGGACAGGACGAGCAGTACTTC TRBV20-1 many TRBD1 TRBJ2-7
CSARDRVDTEAFF TGCAGTGCACGGGACAGGGTGGACACTGAAGCTTTCTTT TRBV20-1 many TRBD1 TRBJ1-1
CSVRAGTGGNEQYF TGCAGCGTCCGAGCCGGGACAGGGGGCAACGAGCAGTACTTC TRBV29-1 many TRBD1 TRBJ2-7
CASSLEGTGYGYTF TGTGCCAGCAGTTTAGAGGGGACAGGGTATGGCTACACCTTC TRBV12-3/TRBV12-4 many TRBD1 TRBJ1-2
CASSQDLWDRDIYGYTF TGCGCCAGCAGCCAAGACTTATGGGACAGGGACATCTATGGCTACACCTTC TRBV4-1 few TRBD1 TRBJ1-2
CASSYAGQAYEQYF TGTGCCAGCAGTTACGCTGGACAGGCCTACGAGCAGTACTTC TRBV6-6 many TRBD1 TRBJ2-7
CASSLVGRGFRSGNTIYF TGTGCCAGCAGCTTAGTTGGACGTGGGTTCCGGTCTGGAAACACCATATATTTT TRBV7-9 many . TRBJ1-3
CASSQGGLEQYF TGTGCCAGCAGCCAAGGAGGGCTCGAGCAGTACTTC TRBV3-1 many . TRBJ2-7
CASSLDQTGGSPLHF TGCGCCAGCAGCTTGGACCAGACAGGGGGTTCACCCCTCCACTTT TRBV5-1 . TRBD1 TRBJ1-6
CSATRWNEKLFF TGCAGCGCTACTAGGTGGAATGAAAAACTGTTTTTT TRBV29-1 . . TRBJ1-4
CSARVGTGNSGNTIYF TGCAGTGCTAGAGTGGGGACGGGGAACTCTGGAAACACCATATATTTT TRBV20-1 . . TRBJ1-3
CASSLRQGGLTDTQYF TGTGCCAGCAGCCTAAGACAGGGGGGCCTCACAGATACGCAGTATTTT TRBV3-1 many TRBD1 TRBJ2-3
CASRTGVGSPLHF TGTGCCAGCCGTACAGGGGTGGGTTCACCCCTCCACTTT TRBV7-8 many TRBD1 TRBJ1-6
CASSLALGPIYEQYF TGCGCCAGCAGCTTGGCATTGGGGCCGATCTACGAGCAGTACTTC TRBV5-1 . . TRBJ2-7
CASTLHPAGNTGELFF TGTGCCAGCACCCTGCACCCAGCAGGGAACACCGGGGAGCTGTTTTTT TRBV6-4 many . TRBJ2-2
CSAIRGTSTEAFF TGCAGTGCTATTAGGGGAACGAGCACTGAAGCTTTCTTT TRBV20-1 many . TRBJ1-1